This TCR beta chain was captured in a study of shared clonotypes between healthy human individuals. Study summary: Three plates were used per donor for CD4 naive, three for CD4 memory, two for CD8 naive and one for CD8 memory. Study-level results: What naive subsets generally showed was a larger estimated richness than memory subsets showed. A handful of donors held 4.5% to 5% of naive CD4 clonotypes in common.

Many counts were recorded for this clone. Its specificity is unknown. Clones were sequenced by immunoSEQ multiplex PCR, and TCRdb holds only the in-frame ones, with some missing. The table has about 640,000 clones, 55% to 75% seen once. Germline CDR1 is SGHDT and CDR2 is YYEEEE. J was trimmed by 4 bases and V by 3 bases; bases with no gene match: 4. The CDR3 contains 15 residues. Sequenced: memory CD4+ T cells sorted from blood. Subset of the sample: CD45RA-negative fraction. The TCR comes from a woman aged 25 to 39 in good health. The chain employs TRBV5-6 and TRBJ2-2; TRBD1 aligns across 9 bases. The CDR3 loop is CASSWRDRATGELFF. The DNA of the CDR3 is TGTGCCAGCAGCTGGAGGGACAGGGCCACCGGGGAGCTGTTTTTT.